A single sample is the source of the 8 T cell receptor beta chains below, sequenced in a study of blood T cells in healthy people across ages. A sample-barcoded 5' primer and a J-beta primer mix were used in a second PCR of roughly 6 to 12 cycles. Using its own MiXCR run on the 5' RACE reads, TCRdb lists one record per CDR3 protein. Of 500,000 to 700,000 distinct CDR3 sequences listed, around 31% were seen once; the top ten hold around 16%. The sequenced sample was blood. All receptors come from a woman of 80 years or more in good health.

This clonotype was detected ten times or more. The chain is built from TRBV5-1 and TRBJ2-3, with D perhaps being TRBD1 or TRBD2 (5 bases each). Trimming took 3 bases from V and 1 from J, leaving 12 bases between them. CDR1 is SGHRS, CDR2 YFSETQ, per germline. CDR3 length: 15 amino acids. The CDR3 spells CASSSTGQGTDTQYF. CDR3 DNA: TGCGCCAGCAGCTCCACGGGGCAGGGCACAGATACGCAGTATTTT.

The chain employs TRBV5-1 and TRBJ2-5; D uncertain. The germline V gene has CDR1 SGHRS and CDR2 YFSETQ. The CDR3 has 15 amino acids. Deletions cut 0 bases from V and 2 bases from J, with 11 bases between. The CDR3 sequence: CASSLARVQQETQYF. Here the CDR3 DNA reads TGCGCCAGCAGCTTGGCTCGGGTGCAACAAGAGACCCAGTACTTC.

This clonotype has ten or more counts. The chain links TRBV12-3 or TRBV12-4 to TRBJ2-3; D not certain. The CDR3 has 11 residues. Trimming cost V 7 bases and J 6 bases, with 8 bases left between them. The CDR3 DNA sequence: TGTGCCAGCACCCTGAGGGATACGCAGTATTTT. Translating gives CASTLRDTQYF.

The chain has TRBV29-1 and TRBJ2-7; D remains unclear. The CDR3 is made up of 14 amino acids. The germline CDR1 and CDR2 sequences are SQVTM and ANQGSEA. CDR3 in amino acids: CSAKYTRLNYEQYF. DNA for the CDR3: TGCAGTGCTAAATACACCAGGCTAAACTACGAGCAGTACTTC.

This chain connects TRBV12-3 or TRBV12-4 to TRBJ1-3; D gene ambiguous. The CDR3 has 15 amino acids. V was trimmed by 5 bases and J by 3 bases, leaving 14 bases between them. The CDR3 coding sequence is TGTGCCAGCAGTCCTAACCGGGGAAGTGGAAACACCATATATTTT. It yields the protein CASSPNRGSGNTIYF.

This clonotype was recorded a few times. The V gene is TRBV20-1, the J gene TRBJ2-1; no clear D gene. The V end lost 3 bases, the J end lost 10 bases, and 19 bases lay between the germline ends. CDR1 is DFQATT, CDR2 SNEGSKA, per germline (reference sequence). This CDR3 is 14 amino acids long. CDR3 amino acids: CSARDPQATYEQFF. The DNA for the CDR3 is TGCAGTGCTAGGGATCCCCAGGCCACCTACGAGCAGTTCTTC.

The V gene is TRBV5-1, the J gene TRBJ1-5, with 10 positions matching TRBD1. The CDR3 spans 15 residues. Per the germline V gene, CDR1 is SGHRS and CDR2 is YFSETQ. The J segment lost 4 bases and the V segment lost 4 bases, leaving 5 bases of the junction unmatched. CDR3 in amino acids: CASSTGQGVNQPQHF. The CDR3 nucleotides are TGCGCCAGCAGCACCGGACAGGGGGTAAATCAGCCCCAGCATTTT.

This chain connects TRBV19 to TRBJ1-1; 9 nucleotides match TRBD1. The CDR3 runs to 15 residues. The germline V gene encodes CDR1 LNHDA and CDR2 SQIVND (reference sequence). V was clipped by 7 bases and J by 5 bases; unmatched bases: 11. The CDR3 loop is CASTRLGQGSTEAFF. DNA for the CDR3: TGTGCCAGTACCCGATTGGGACAGGGTAGTACTGAAGCTTTCTTT.